The source of this TCR beta chain is a study of blood T cell repertoires in COVID-19. About the research overall: From the United States, Italy and Spain came samples of acute and convalescent COVID-19.

In the source study's methods: Quantification of nucleated cells was approximated via reference gene primer amplification. Only in-frame clones appear in the TCRdb table, and some are missing; sequencing was by immunoSEQ multiplex PCR. The V and J calls and clone size were taken over from that table, and D and trimming were inferred from the DNA. Of 350,000 to 450,000 clones listed, 89% are singletons. The CDR3 length is 15 residues. In germline, CDR1 is SGHRS, CDR2 YFSETQ. The ends were cut back, 0 bases at V and 6 bases at J, with 13 bases in the middle. Sample: peripheral blood. V is TRBV5-1 and J is TRBJ2-1, with TRBD2 as a possible D gene (6 bases). The receptor's source is a man in his forties or fifties with acute or convalescent COVID-19. The CDR3 region has the DNA TGCGCCAGCAGCTTGGTGCTAGGGGACTCCAATGAGCAGTTCTTC. Translated, it gives CASSLVLGDSNEQFF.